Listed below are T cell receptor beta chains from one sample, sequenced in a study of control samples from healthy donors and cancer patients. Measured with immunoSEQ multiplex PCR; TCRdb has only the in-frame clones, and not every one. The data hold 110,000 to 150,000 clones, with around nine tenths observed a single time. Sequenced material: blood. The receptors derive from a man aged 25-40 years in good health. The CDR3 runs from the conserved cysteine through the conserved F or W. Fields, in order: D gene, clone size, V gene, J gene, CDR3 DNA, CDR3 protein. The D gene is left open where the match is weak. Rows give clone size only sometimes, using once, few, many, or a class for an expanded clone.

d_call: .
clone_size: .
v_call: TRBV6-5
j_call: TRBJ2-7
cdr3_nt: TGTGCCAGCAGTTACAGGGACCGGGACACCCTCCACGAGCAGTACTTC
cdr3_aa: CASSYRDRDTLHEQYF

d_call: .
clone_size: .
v_call: TRBV3-1/TRBV3-2
j_call: TRBJ2-5
cdr3_nt: TGTGCCAGCAGCCAAGTGGGCAGTAATCAAGAGACCCAGTACTTC
cdr3_aa: CASSQVGSNQETQYF

d_call: .
clone_size: few
v_call: TRBV6-5
j_call: TRBJ2-5
cdr3_nt: TGTGCCAGCAGTTTACCCCCCTATCAAACGTCGGAGCAGTACTTC
cdr3_aa: CASSLPPYQTSEQYF

d_call: .
clone_size: .
v_call: TRBV6-5
j_call: TRBJ1-1
cdr3_nt: TGTGCCAGCAGTTACGGGGGGGGGATCGCGGCTGAAGCTTTCTTT
cdr3_aa: CASSYGGGIAAEAFF

d_call: TRBD2
clone_size: .
v_call: TRBV7-2
j_call: TRBJ2-1
cdr3_nt: TGTGCCAGCAGCCCGGGACTAGCGGGGGGGGCTGGCAATGAGCAGTTCTTC
cdr3_aa: CASSPGLAGGAGNEQFF

d_call: .
clone_size: few
v_call: TRBV28
j_call: TRBJ2-1
cdr3_nt: TGTGCCAGCGGCCCCGGGACAATCTATGAGCAGTTCTTC
cdr3_aa: CASGPGTIYEQFF

d_call: .
clone_size: .
v_call: TRBV5-1
j_call: TRBJ2-4
cdr3_nt: TGCGCCAGCAGCTTGGGGGGCGGGGACAACATTCAGTACTTC
cdr3_aa: CASSLGGGDNIQYF

d_call: .
clone_size: .
v_call: TRBV25-1
j_call: TRBJ2-3
cdr3_nt: TGTGCCAGCAGTGAGGGCCCCGGAGCCCGAAAGGCAGATACGCAGTATTTT
cdr3_aa: CASSEGPGARKADTQYF

d_call: .
clone_size: .
v_call: TRBV5-1
j_call: TRBJ2-3
cdr3_nt: TGCGCCAGCCTAAGGGACTTAGACACAGATACGCAGTATTTT
cdr3_aa: CASLRDLDTDTQYF

d_call: TRBD1
clone_size: .
v_call: TRBV5-1
j_call: TRBJ1-3
cdr3_nt: TGCGCCAGCAGCTCCAACCCGAATCACAGGGGGACTGGAAACACCATATATTTT
cdr3_aa: CASSSNPNHRGTGNTIYF

d_call: .
clone_size: .
v_call: TRBV15
j_call: TRBJ2-5
cdr3_nt: TGTGCCACCAGCAGAGATCTACAGGCCCAAGAGACCCAGTACTTC
cdr3_aa: CATSRDLQAQETQYF

d_call: .
clone_size: .
v_call: TRBV7-3
j_call: TRBJ2-3
cdr3_nt: TGTGCCAGCAGCTTGGACTACGGTACGCAGTATTTT
cdr3_aa: CASSLDYGTQYF

d_call: .
clone_size: .
v_call: TRBV6-2/TRBV6-3
j_call: TRBJ2-3
cdr3_nt: TGTGCCAGCAGTTACGCGGGAGATACGCAGTATTTT
cdr3_aa: CASSYAGDTQYF

d_call: TRBD2
clone_size: .
v_call: TRBV4-2
j_call: TRBJ2-5
cdr3_nt: TGTGCCAGCAGCCAAGTCGGGGCTAGCGGGTCATCCCAGTACTTC
cdr3_aa: CASSQVGASGSSQYF

d_call: .
clone_size: once
v_call: TRBV30
j_call: TRBJ2-5
cdr3_nt: TGTGCCTGGAGCCCCCTGGAGACCCAGTACTTC
cdr3_aa: CAWSPLETQYF

d_call: TRBD1
clone_size: .
v_call: TRBV6-4
j_call: TRBJ2-1
cdr3_nt: TGTGCCAGCAGGCAGGGGGATGAGCAGTTCTTC
cdr3_aa: CASRQGDEQFF

d_call: .
clone_size: few
v_call: TRBV4-1
j_call: TRBJ1-1
cdr3_nt: TGCGCCAGCAGCCAAAGCCGGATTTCTTTAGGAATGAACACTGAAGCTTTCTTT
cdr3_aa: CASSQSRISLGMNTEAFF

d_call: .
clone_size: .
v_call: TRBV18
j_call: TRBJ2-7
cdr3_nt: TGTGCCAGCTCACCCCGACAGGTAGTCGACGAGCAGTACTTC
cdr3_aa: CASSPRQVVDEQYF

d_call: TRBD2
clone_size: .
v_call: TRBV5-4
j_call: TRBJ2-5
cdr3_nt: TGTGCCAGCAGCTTGGATAGCGGGGGGGCCGGAAAGACCCAGTACTTC
cdr3_aa: CASSLDSGGAGKTQYF

d_call: TRBD1
clone_size: .
v_call: TRBV19
j_call: TRBJ1-1
cdr3_nt: TGTGCCAGTAGTATCAGTGGAACAGGGGGCACTGAAGCTTTCTTT
cdr3_aa: CASSISGTGGTEAFF